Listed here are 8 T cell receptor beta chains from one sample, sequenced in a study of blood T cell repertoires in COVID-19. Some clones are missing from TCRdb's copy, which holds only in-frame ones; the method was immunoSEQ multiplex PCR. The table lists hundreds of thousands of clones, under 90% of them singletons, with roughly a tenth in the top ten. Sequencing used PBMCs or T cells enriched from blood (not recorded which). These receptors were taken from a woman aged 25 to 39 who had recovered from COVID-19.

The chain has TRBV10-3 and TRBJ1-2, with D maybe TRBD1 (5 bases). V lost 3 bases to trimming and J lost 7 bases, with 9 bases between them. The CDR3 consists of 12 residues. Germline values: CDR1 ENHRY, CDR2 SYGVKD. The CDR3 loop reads CAISDTGGGYTF. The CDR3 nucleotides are TGTGCCATCAGTGACACCGGGGGTGGCTACACCTTC.

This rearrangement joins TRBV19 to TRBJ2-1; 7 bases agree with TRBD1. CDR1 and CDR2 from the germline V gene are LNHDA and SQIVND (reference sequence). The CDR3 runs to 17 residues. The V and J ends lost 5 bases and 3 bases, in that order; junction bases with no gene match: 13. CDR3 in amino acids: CASSGNHIRGNYNEQFF. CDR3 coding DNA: TGTGCCAGTAGTGGAAATCATATCAGGGGGAACTACAATGAGCAGTTCTTC.

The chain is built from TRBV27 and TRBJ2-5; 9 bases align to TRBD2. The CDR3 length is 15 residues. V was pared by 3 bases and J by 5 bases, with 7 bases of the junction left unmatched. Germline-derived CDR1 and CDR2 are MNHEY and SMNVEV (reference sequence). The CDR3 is CASSLVAGDGETQYF. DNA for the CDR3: TGTGCCAGCAGTTTGGTAGCGGGAGACGGGGAGACCCAGTACTTC.

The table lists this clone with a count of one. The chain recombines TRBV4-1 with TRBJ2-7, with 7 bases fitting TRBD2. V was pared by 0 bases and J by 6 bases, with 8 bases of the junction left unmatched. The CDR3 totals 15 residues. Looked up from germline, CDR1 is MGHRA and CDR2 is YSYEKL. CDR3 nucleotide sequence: TGCGCCAGCAGCCAAGAGGCGGGAGTTAGCCCCGAGCAGTACTTC. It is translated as CASSQEAGVSPEQYF.

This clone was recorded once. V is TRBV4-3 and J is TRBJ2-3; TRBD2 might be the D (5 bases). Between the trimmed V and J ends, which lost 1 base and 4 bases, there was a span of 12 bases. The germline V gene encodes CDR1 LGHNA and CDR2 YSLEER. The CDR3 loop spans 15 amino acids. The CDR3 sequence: CASSQVEGSADTQYF. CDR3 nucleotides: TGCGCCAGCAGCCAAGTTGAGGGTTCGGCAGATACGCAGTATTTT.

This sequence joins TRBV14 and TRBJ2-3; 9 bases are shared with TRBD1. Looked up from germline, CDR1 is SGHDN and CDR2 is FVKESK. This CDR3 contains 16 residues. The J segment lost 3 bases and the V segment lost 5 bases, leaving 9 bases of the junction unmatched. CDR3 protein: CASSLQGAEGTDTQYF. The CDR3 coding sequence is TGTGCCAGCAGCTTACAGGGGGCTGAGGGTACAGATACGCAGTATTTT. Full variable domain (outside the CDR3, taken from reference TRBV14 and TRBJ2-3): EAGVTQFPSHSVIEKGQTVTLRCDPISGHDNLYWYRRVMGKEIKFLLHFVKESKQDESGMPNNRFLAERTGGTYSTLKVQPAELEDSGVYFCASSLQGAEGTDTQYFGPGTRLTVL.

CDR3: CASSMRGVNTEAFF. The CDR3 region has the DNA TGTGCCAGTAGTATGCGGGGAGTGAACACTGAAGCTTTCTTT. The chain combines TRBV19 with TRBJ1-1; D call uncertain. Trimming took off 3 bases at V and 0 bases at J, with 8 bases between the two ends. This CDR3 spans 14 amino acids. Germline CDR1 is LNHDA and CDR2 is SQIVND (reference sequence).

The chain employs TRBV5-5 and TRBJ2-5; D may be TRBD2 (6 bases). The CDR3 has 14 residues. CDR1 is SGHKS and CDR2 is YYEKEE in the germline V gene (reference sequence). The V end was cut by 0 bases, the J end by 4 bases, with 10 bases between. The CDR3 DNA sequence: TGTGCCAGCAGCTTGGTGTTGGAGGGAGAGACCCAGTACTTC. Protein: CASSLVLEGETQYF.